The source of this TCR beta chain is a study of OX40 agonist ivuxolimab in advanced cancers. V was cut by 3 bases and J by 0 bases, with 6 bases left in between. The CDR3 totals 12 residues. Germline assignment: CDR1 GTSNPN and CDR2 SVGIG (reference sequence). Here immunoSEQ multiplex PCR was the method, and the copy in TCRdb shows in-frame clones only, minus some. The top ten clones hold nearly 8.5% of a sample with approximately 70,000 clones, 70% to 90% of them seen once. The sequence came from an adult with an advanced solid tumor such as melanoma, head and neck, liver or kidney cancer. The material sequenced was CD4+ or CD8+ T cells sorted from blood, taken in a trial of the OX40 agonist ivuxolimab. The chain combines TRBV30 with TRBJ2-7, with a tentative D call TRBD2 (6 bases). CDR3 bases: TGTGCCTGGAGGGACTACTCCTACGAGCAGTACTTC. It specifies CAWRDYSYEQYF.